The clone carrying this T cell receptor (beta chain) was recorded a few times. The antigen remains undetermined. This record belongs to a study of T-cell memory formation after mild COVID-19. General observations from the study: Confirmation was lacking for SARS-CoV-2 specificity of second-wave clones that peaked on day 37. Clones contracting day 15 to 85 were balanced CD4/CD8; later expanders leaned CD4+.

V lost 1 base and J lost 7, with 7 bases in between. Germline-derived CDR1 and CDR2 are SQVTM and ANQGSEA. CDR3 length equals 11 residues. TCRdb used MiXCR to reprocess the 5' RACE reads, holding one entry per CDR3 protein. The sample holds 300,000 to 350,000 distinct CDR3 sequences, around an eighth seen once. The TCR comes from a man aged 18 to 29 who had mild COVID-19 (a few samples of this study predate the infection). Cell type and time point are not known. The specimen was PBMCs or a T cell subset sorted from them (not recorded which). The rearrangement joins TRBV29-1 to TRBJ1-1; D is ambiguous. CDR3 in DNA: TGCAGCGTTGAAGGTCGATTTGAAGCTTTCTTT. Translation: CSVEGRFEAFF.